Given below is one T cell receptor (beta chain) in context. Its antigen is undetermined. The data were obtained in a study of Ad26.COV2.S vaccination and SARS-CoV-2 variants. Study at large: In the study, Ad26.COV2.S was injected intramuscularly once, or twice 56 days apart. Whole-study findings and limits: Reportedly, after vaccination the spike-specific CD8+ and CD4+ T cell responses displayed substantial breadth. Whether participants received vaccine or placebo, their non-spike TCR breadth was similar. The placebo group had lower spike-specific TCR breadth than the vaccine recipients did.

This table comes from immunoSEQ multiplex PCR, and its TCRdb copy is limited to in-frame clones, with some not included. The sample contains about 480,000 clones, roughly 85% of which appear only once. The CDR3 runs to 15 residues. Treatment noted: around 19 received Ad26.COV2.S at low or high dose, single or two shots; 5 received placebo; per-sample allocation not given. All samples were drawn on day 63, counting from the first vaccine or placebo injection. Sample: peripheral blood, taken in a trial of Ad26.COV2.S vaccine versus placebo. This TCR derives from a person between 18 and 60 years old who received the Ad26.COV2.S COVID-19 vaccine or a placebo. V and J are TRBV12-1 and TRBJ2-3; TRBD1, the D gene given by the table, was not confirmed from the DNA. TRBV12-1 is noted as a pseudogene. CDR3 sequence: CASSLAGTRTDTQYF. Written as DNA, the CDR3 is TGTGCCAGCAGCTTAGCCGGGACAAGAACAGATACGCAGTATTTT.